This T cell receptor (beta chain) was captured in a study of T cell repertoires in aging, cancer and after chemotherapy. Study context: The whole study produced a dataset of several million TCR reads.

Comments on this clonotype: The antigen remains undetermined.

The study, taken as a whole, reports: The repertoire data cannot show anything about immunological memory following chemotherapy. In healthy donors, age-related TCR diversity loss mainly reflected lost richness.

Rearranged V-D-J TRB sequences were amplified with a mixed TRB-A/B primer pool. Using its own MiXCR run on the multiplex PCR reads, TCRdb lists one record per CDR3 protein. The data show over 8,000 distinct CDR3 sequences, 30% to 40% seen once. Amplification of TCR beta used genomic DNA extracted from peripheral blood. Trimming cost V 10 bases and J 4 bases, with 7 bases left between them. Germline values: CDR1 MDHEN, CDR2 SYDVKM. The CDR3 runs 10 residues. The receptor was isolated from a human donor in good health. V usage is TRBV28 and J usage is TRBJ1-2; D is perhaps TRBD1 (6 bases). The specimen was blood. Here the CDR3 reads CATQGYGYTF. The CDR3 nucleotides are TGTGCCACACAGGGCTATGGCTACACCTTC.